The sequence of this TCR beta chain was determined in a study of shared clonotypes between healthy human individuals. Study observations and caveats: Since donors were few, the genetic and exposure-history diversity represented was limited.

Of note for this clone: Its antigen is still unknown.

The authors split each subset's genomic DNA evenly across several immunoSEQ plates. Sequencing used immunoSEQ multiplex PCR; TCRdb keeps in-frame clones, though not all of them. Altogether 2.3 million or so clones are present, 85% to 95% being singletons, with the ten largest covering about 0.39%. The sequence was obtained from a man younger than 35 in good health. Some clones in this sample may be carry-over from other donors' samples. What was sequenced was naive CD4+ T cells from PBMCs. This sample's subset: CD45RA+ positively selected.

In DNA form, the CDR3 reads TGTGCCAGCAGTGGTCGGGGACAGGGGGACTCGAAGACCCAGTACTTC. It translates to CASSGRGQGDSKTQYF. The rearrangement joins TRBV6-1 to TRBJ2-5, with 11 bases that match TRBD1. Per germline, CDR1 MNHNS and CDR2 SASEGT. CDR3 size: 16 residues. Losses at the gene ends were 4 bases for V and 6 bases for J; bases not matched to a gene: 10.